A selection of T cell receptor beta chains follows, all from one sample in a study of blood T cell repertoires in COVID-19. Generated by immunoSEQ multiplex PCR, the TCRdb table keeps only in-frame clones and is missing some. The sample contains 250,000 to 300,000 clones, 80% to 85% of which appear only once. What was sequenced was PBMCs or T cells enriched from blood (not recorded which). The source of these receptors is a man aged 45 to 65 who had recovered from COVID-19. Both conserved end residues are part of each CDR3. D genes are given only for firm matches. Clone size is shown for a subset of rows, as once, few, many or a class of expanded clone.

cdr3_aa | cdr3_nt | v_call | clone_size | j_call | d_call
CASGLGVTGEQYF | TGTGCTAGTGGTTTAGGGGTAACGGGCGAGCAGTACTTC | TRBV12-5 | . | TRBJ2-7 | .
CSVEDPRRVTEAFF | TGCAGCGTTGAAGACCCCCGGCGGGTCACTGAAGCTTTCTTT | TRBV29-1 | . | TRBJ1-1 | .
CASSLAGGTNEQYF | TGCGCCAGCAGCTTGGCCGGAGGGACGAACGAGCAGTACTTC | TRBV5-1 | . | TRBJ2-7 | .
CASSQTPQGTNTGELFF | TGCGCCAGCAGCCAAACTCCGCAGGGCACGAACACCGGGGAGCTGTTTTTT | TRBV4-3 | . | TRBJ2-2 | .
CSASSMGEGGKNIQYF | TGCAGTGCTAGTTCTATGGGGGAGGGGGGCAAAAACATTCAGTACTTC | TRBV20-1 | . | TRBJ2-4 | .
CASSRAEGDTQYF | TGTGCCAGCAGCCGCGCGGAGGGAGATACGCAGTATTTT | TRBV5-4 | . | TRBJ2-3 | .
CASSFYWTSLSYNEQFF | TGTGCCAGCAGCTTCTACTGGACTAGCCTCTCCTACAATGAGCAGTTCTTC | TRBV28 | . | TRBJ2-1 | TRBD2
CASSSGGREQYF | TGTGCCAGCAGCTCAGGGGGGCGAGAGCAGTACTTC | TRBV28 | . | TRBJ2-7 | .
CASSLAHSSGNTIYF | TGTGCCAGCAGCTTAGCGCACAGCTCTGGAAACACCATATATTTT | TRBV7-6 | . | TRBJ1-3 | .
CATRTGGTGELFF | TGTGCCACAAGGACAGGTGGCACCGGGGAGCTGTTTTTT | TRBV19 | . | TRBJ2-2 | TRBD1
CASSRERGSGGNTIYF | TGTGCCAGCAGCCGCGAGAGGGGGTCTGGCGGAAACACCATATATTTT | TRBV3-1/TRBV3-2 | . | TRBJ1-3 | .
CASSLPGGTDTQYF | TGTGCCAGCAGTTTACCAGGGGGAACAGATACGCAGTATTTT | TRBV28 | . | TRBJ2-3 | TRBD1
CASISGTGVLPLHF | TGTGCCAGCATCTCCGGGACAGGGGTTTTGCCCCTCCACTTT | TRBV2 | . | TRBJ1-6 | TRBD1
CASSLGELNSPLHF | TGTGCCAGCAGCTTAGGAGAGTTAAATTCACCCCTCCACTTT | TRBV7-9 | few | TRBJ1-6 | .
CATERPHRDTQYF | TGTGCCACCGAGCGTCCCCACAGGGATACGCAGTATTTT | TRBV28 | . | TRBJ2-3 | .
CASSETGVNYNEQFF | TGTGCCAGCAGCGAAACAGGGGTGAACTACAATGAGCAGTTCTTC | TRBV28 | . | TRBJ2-1 | TRBD1
CASSLVGRGSEAFF | TGCGCCAGCAGCTTGGTGGGCAGGGGGTCTGAAGCTTTCTTT | TRBV5-1 | once | TRBJ1-1 | TRBD1
CASSPRGVGRAVETQYF | TGTGCCAGCAGCCCCCGGGGGGTCGGGAGGGCCGTGGAGACCCAGTACTTC | TRBV13 | . | TRBJ2-5 | TRBD2
CASSQVLETQYF | TGTGCCAGCAGCCAAGTTCTCGAGACCCAGTACTTC | TRBV3-1/TRBV3-2 | . | TRBJ2-5 | .
CASKEGAATDTQYF | TGTGCCAGCAAAGAAGGGGCAGCCACAGATACGCAGTATTTT | TRBV9 | . | TRBJ2-3 | .
CASSQDGSRANVLTF | TGTGCCAGCAGCCAAGACGGTTCGAGGGCCAACGTCCTGACTTTC | TRBV14 | . | TRBJ2-6 | .
CAWSGVAGTSGLGEQFF | TGTGCCTGGAGTGGTGTGGCCGGGACTAGCGGTCTTGGTGAGCAGTTCTTC | TRBV30 | . | TRBJ2-1 | TRBD2
CASSATGGVQPQHF | TGTGCCAGCAGTGCCACAGGGGGAGTGCAGCCCCAGCATTTT | TRBV27 | . | TRBJ1-5 | TRBD1